The subject of this entry is one T cell receptor beta chain. Its target is unknown. The record originates from a study of cytotoxic CD8 clonotypes in ibrutinib-treated CLL. About the study: Median treatment time before response sampling was 12 months, range 6 to 36.

Points from the study as a whole: Circulating CD8+ T-cell counts were tracked by baseline clonality, which exceeded that of age-matched healthy donors.

V was cut by 6 bases and J by 5 bases, with 16 bases left in between. Germline V lookup: CDR1 SGHTA, CDR2 FQGNSA. The CDR3 is made up of 14 amino acids. Sequencing was designed to attain a depth spanning 1 in 200,000 to 1 in 1 million T cells. Method: immunoSEQ multiplex PCR; TCRdb's copy keeps in-frame clones and lacks some. The sample holds 10,000 to 15,000 clones; 60% to 80% are singletons and the top ten take roughly 23%. The chain links TRBV7-2 to TRBJ2-5; the D call may be TRBD1 or TRBD2 (5 bases each). The sample was PBMCs, taken before ibrutinib treatment. This clonotype was sampled from a human donor with chronic lymphocytic leukemia. CDR3 bases: TGTGCCAGCAGACGGGGCATGGGGGTCGAGACCCAGTACTTC. Its protein product is CASRRGMGVETQYF.